This TCR beta chain appears in the sequencing data of a study of T cell repertoires in cytomegalovirus infection. Background on the study: Indications of both CMV infection and matching HLA type were provided by public TCR beta signatures. The study, taken as a whole, reports: Identification of carriers of CMV plus the relevant HLA was performed using cumulative public TCR beta family frequency. It was HLA-C-restricted CMV-specific TCR beta clonotypes that dominated the response ex vivo.

From the reads, TCRdb called clonotypes with MiXCR, one entry per CDR3 protein. The profile shows about 680,000 distinct CDR3 sequences, more than 20% of them singletons. This clonotype was counted only a few times. Its antigen is unidentified. The TCR comes from a human donor in good health (CMV status not recorded). Some clones in this sample may be carry-over from other donors' samples. The source material was CD8+ T cells from PBMCs.

The chain's CDR3 is CASSLMDRVDYGYTF. The CDR3 nucleotides are TGTGCCAGCAGCTTAATGGACAGGGTGGACTATGGCTACACCTTC. The chain is built from TRBV7-2 and TRBJ1-2; 8 bases fit TRBD1. V lost 2 bases, J lost 3 bases, and 5 bases stayed unmatched. Germline V gene lookup returns CDR1 SGHTA and CDR2 FQGNSA. The CDR3 length is 15 residues.